The sequence of this T cell receptor beta chain was determined in a study of blood T cell repertoires in COVID-19. As for the study in general: COVID-19 samples, acute and convalescent, were from the United States, Italy and Spain.

Sequenced by immunoSEQ multiplex PCR; TCRdb stores in-frame clones only, minus some. Of around 290,000 clones listed, approximately 85% are singletons. The CDR3 contains 14 residues. J gave up 4 bases and V 2 bases, and 4 bases lay outside the gene matches. Germline V CDR1 and CDR2: LNHNV, YYDKDF (reference sequence). Participant age was roughly 18 to 90 years, and participants resided in roughly 24 US areas. Grouping used clinical history reported by participants in a survey and questionnaire. Recovered status in Cohort 3 required two negative PCRs, clearance, or symptom resolution. Sample: PBMCs or T cells enriched from blood (not recorded which). The TCR originated in a woman aged 25 to 45 who had recovered from COVID-19. The chain combines TRBV15 with TRBJ1-2; 7 nucleotides match TRBD1. In DNA, the CDR3 is TGTGCCACCAGCAGACAACAGGGGAGCTATGGCTACACCTTC. Translated: CATSRQQGSYGYTF. Complete variable domain (other parts from reference TRBV15 and TRBJ1-2): DAMVIQNPRYQVTQFGKPVTLSCSQTLNHNVMYWYQQKSSQAPKLLFHYYDKDFNNEADTPDNFQSRRPNTSFCFLDIRSPGLGDTAMYLCATSRQQGSYGYTFGSGTRLTVV.